The entry below describes one T cell receptor beta chain. TCRdb ran MiXCR on the 5' RACE reads and lists one entry per CDR3 protein. The table records about 470,000 distinct CDR3 sequences, about 20% of them present only once. CDR3 size: 15 residues. V lost 0 bases to trimming and J lost 5 bases, with 13 bases between them. The germline gives CDR1 SGDLS, CDR2 YYNGEE. These data are taken from a study of T-cell memory formation after mild COVID-19. This sequence originates from an adult woman who had mild COVID-19 (a few samples of this study predate the infection). Cell type and time point are not known. The specimen sequenced was PBMCs or a T cell subset sorted from them (not recorded which). The V and J genes are TRBV9 and TRBJ2-3; perhaps TRBD2 as D (7 bases). The CDR3 DNA reads TGTGCCAGCAGCGTAGAGGGGGGGCTTGGAGATACGCAGTATTTT. Residues: CASSVEGGLGDTQYF.